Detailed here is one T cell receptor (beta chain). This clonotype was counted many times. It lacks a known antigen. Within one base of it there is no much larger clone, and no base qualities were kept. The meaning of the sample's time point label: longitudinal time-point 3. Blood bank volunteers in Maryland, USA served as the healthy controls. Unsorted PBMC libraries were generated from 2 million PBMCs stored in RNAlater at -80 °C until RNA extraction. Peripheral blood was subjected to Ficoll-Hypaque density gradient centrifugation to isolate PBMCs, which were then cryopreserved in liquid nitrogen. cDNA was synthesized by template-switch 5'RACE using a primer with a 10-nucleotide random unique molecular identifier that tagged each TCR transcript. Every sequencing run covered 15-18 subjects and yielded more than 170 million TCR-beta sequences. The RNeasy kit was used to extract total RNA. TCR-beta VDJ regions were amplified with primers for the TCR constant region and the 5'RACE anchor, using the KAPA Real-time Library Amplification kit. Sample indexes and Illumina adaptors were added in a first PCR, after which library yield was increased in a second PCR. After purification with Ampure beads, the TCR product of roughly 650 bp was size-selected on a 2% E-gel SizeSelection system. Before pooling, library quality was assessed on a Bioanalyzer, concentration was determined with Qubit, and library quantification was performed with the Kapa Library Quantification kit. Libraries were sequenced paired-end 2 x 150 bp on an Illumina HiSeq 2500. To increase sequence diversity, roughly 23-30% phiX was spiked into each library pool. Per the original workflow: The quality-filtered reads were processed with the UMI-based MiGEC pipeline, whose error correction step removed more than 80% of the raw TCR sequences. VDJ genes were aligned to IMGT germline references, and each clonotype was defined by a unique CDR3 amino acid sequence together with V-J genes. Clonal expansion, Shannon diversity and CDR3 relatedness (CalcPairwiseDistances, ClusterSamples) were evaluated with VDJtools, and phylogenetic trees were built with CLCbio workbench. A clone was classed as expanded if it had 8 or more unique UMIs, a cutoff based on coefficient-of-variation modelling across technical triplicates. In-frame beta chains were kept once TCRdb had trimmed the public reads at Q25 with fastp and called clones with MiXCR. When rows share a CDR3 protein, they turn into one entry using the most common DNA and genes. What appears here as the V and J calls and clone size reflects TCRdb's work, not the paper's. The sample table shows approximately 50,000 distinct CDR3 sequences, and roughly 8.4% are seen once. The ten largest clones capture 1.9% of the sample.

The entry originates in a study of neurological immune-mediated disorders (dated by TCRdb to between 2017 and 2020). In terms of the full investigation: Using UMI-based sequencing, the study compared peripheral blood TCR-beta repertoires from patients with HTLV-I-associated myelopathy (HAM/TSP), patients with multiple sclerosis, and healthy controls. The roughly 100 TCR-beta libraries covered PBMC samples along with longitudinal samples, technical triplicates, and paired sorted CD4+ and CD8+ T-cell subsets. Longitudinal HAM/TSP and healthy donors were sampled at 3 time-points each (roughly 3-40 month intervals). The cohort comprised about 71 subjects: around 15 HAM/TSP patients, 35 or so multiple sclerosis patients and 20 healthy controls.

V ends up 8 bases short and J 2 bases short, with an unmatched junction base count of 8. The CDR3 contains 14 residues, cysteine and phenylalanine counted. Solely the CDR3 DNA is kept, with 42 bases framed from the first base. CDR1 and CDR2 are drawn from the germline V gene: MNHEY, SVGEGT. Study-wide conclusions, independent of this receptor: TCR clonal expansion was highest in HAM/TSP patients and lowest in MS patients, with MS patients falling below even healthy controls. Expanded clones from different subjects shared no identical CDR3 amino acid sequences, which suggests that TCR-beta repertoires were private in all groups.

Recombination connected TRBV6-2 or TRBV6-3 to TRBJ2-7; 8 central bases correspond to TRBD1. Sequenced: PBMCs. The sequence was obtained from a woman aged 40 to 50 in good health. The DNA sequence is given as TGTGCCAGCGGGGACGGACAGGGCGCCTACGAGCAGTACTTC. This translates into CASGDGQGAYEQYF.